One sample yielded the 9 T cell receptor beta chains listed below, sequenced in a study of cytomegalovirus exposure and HLA in healthy donors (dated by TCRdb to about 2017). The library was obtained by the immunoSEQ multiplex PCR assay. The multiplex PCR relied on a mix of 60 forward primers for TCR Vbeta segments and 13 reverse primers for TCR Jbeta segments. TCRdb provides this immuneACCESS table in a form limited to in-frame rearrangements. Some clones are lacking; in checked studies, under half of them reflect an unresolved V gene, and why the rest are absent is not known. The sample yields more than 150,000 clones; about 82% were counted once. Of the sample, under 2% is held by the ten largest clones. The sample taken for sequencing was PBMCs. Source of these receptors: a woman in her 30s in good health and CMV-seronegative.

The genes are TRBV7-6 and TRBJ2-3, with a tentative D call TRBD1 (5 bases). Trimming took 5 bases from V and 0 from J, leaving 15 bases between them. CDR1 is SGHVS, CDR2 FNYEAQ, per germline. The CDR3 is 16 residues long. In DNA, the CDR3 is TGTGCCAGCAGCCTACAAGCACCAGGGAGCACAGATACGCAGTATTTT. It is translated as CASSLQAPGSTDTQYF.

The rearrangement uses TRBV19 and TRBJ2-7, with 10 bases that match TRBD1. J was trimmed by 2 bases and V by 6 bases; bases with no gene match: 4. The germline V gene has CDR1 LNHDA and CDR2 SQIVND (reference sequence). The CDR3 is 14 residues long. This chain's CDR3 is CASSAGTGAYEQYF. CDR3 coding DNA: TGTGCCAGTAGCGCCGGGACAGGGGCCTACGAGCAGTACTTC.

V gene TRBV19 combines with J gene TRBJ1-2; 9 bases align to TRBD1. Trimming at V came to 3 bases and at J to 7 bases, leaving 3 bases not matched to a gene. The germline gives CDR1 LNHDA, CDR2 SQIVND (reference sequence). There are 13 residues in the CDR3. CDR3 region: CASSMRDRVGYTF. Here the CDR3 DNA reads TGTGCCAGTAGTATGCGGGACAGGGTTGGCTACACCTTC.

This chain connects TRBV4-3 to TRBJ2-1; 10 bases agree with TRBD1. The ends lost 4 bases at V and 9 bases at J; junction bases unmatched: 15. CDR1 is LGHNA and CDR2 is YSLEER in the germline V gene. CDR3 length: 17 amino acids. Here the CDR3 DNA reads TGCGCCAGCAGCCGCTCAAGCCCGGGACAGGGGTTAGGTGAGCAGTTCTTC. Its protein product is CASSRSSPGQGLGEQFF.

For this clone: Other nucleotide sequences from this sample produce the same CDR3. DNA for the CDR3: TGTGCCAGCAGTTTAGGGACAGTCTATGGCTACACCTTC. Protein: CASSLGTVYGYTF. The chain has TRBV5-6 and TRBJ1-2, with TRBD1 matching 7 bases. Germline values: CDR1 SGHDT, CDR2 YYEEEE. The CDR3 covers 13 residues. The ends lost 5 bases at V and 4 bases at J; junction bases unmatched: 5.

This rearrangement joins TRBV30 to TRBJ1-1, with 7 bases lining up with TRBD1. The CDR3 totals 16 residues. Germline V lookup: CDR1 GTSNPN, CDR2 SVGIG (reference sequence). V was pared by 0 bases and J by 6 bases, with 13 bases of the junction left unmatched. CDR3 amino acids: CAWSVRGRRGRSEAFF. In DNA form, the CDR3 reads TGTGCCTGGAGTGTACGGGGTCGGAGGGGGCGGTCTGAAGCTTTCTTT.

This clone is a singleton in its sample. The chain combines TRBV7-9 with TRBJ1-1; possible D gene TRBD1, 5 bases. The V and J ends lost 3 bases and 1 base respectively, with 21 bases between them. This CDR3 comprises 18 residues. Germline V gene sequence: CDR1 SEHNR, CDR2 FQNEAQ (reference sequence). The CDR3 coding sequence is TGTGCCAGCAGCTTCCGAGGGCTATGGAGGGGCCCGAACACTGAAGCTTTCTTT. This translates into CASSFRGLWRGPNTEAFF.

In its sample, this clone was seen a few times. The sample contains more than one DNA sequence encoding this CDR3. The gene calls are TRBV7-8 and TRBJ2-5, with no clear D. Germline V CDR1 and CDR2: SGHVS, FQNEAQ. V lost 3 bases and J 4 bases, leaving 3 bases between the germline ends. The CDR3 extends over 11 amino acids. CDR3 region: CASSFGETQYF. The CDR3 coding sequence is TGTGCCAGCAGCTTCGGAGAGACCCAGTACTTC.

V usage is TRBV19 and J usage is TRBJ1-2, with TRBD1 matching over 10 bases. The junction had 17 bases not matched to a gene; V was cut back by 5 bases and J by 8 bases. The CDR3 runs to 17 residues. The germline V gene has CDR1 LNHDA and CDR2 SQIVND (reference sequence). The CDR3 nucleotides are TGTGCCAGTAGTCGACTGACAGGGGGCGCAAGATCGGGGGGCTACACCTTC. It codes for CASSRLTGGARSGGYTF.